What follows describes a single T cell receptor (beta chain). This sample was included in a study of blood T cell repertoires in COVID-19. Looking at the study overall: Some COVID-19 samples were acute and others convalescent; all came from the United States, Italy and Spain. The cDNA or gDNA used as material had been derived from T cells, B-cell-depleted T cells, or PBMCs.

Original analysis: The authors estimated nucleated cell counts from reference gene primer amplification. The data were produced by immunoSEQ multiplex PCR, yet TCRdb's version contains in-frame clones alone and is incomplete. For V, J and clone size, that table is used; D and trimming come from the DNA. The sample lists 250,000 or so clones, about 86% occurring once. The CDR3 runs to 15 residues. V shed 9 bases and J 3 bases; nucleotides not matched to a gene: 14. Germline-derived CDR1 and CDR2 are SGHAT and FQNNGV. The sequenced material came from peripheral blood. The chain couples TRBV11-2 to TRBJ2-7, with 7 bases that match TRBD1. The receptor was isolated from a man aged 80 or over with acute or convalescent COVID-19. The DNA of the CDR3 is TGTGCCAGTCGAAGACCGGGACAGAAAAACTACGAGCAGTACTTC. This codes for CASRRPGQKNYEQYF. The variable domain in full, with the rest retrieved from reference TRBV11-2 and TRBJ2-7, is EAGVAQSPRYKIIEKRQSVAFWCNPISGHATLYWYQQILGQGPKLLIQFQNNGVVDDSQLPKDRFSAERLKGVDSTLKIQPAKLEDSAVYLCASRRPGQKNYEQYFGPGTRLTVT.